This T cell receptor (beta chain) was identified during a study of T cell responses to AZD1222 COVID-19 vaccine. In the case of this clone: The antigen is unknown.

Method: immunoSEQ multiplex PCR; TCRdb's copy keeps in-frame clones and lacks some. The table has approximately 50,000 clones, approximately 85% seen once. Study findings and constraints: Repertoires were sampled only after the peak T cell response.

The receptor was isolated from an adult in good health. The sequences come from peripheral blood, collected on day 0 of MenACWY control vaccination.

CDR3 coding DNA: TGCGCCAGCAGCCAAGGAGAAACAGGGTATGGAAACACCATATATTTT. Translating it yields CASSQGETGYGNTIYF. V and J are TRBV4-1 and TRBJ1-3; tentatively, D is TRBD1 (6 bases). Trimming left V 1 base short and J 3 bases short, with 13 bases between. In germline, CDR1 is MGHRA, CDR2 YSYEKL. The CDR3 totals 16 residues.